This T cell receptor beta chain was documented in a study of cytomegalovirus exposure and HLA in healthy donors (dated by TCRdb to about 2017). Background for the entire study: According to a later analysis, the roughly 130 validation repertoires were produced on the same platform as the roughly 600 repertoires of the first cohort. The aim of the study was to test whether cataloging public T cell receptors could identify signatures of past pathogen exposure. Along with the 666-subject first cohort, a separate validation cohort of over a hundred different subjects was used. The study combined high-throughput TCR immunosequencing, statistical association of individual TCRs with disease status, and machine learning to predict cytomegalovirus infection status.

Comment on this clone: What this receptor recognizes is not known. No per-base quality is available; no much larger clone lies one base away.

Results and caveats for the whole study, not just this receptor: In a later analysis, TCRs clustered in the first cohort were found to also tend to co-occur in the approximately 120 validation repertoires, with about 94% of cluster scores above 0. The classifier was reported to diagnose cytomegalovirus status with high specificity and sensitivity in both the original and validation cohorts. Three of the identified cytomegalovirus-associated TCR beta chains were confirmed in vitro to be specific for cytomegalovirus antigens. All 120 or so repertoires were used to score co-occurrence in the validation cohort in a later analysis, because that analysis had no HLA typing for the cohort. Most TCR sequences were observed very rarely across donors, whereas some public TCRs were present in many individuals. The authors suggested that the approach could potentially be extended to other disease states and immunological phenotypes. In the study, about 150 TCR beta chains were listed as associated with cytomegalovirus.

Separate from the roughly 650-subject first cohort, the validation cohort of 95 to 150 subjects was the group to which the donors belonged. From V the trimming removes 5 bases and from J it removes 8 bases, while the gene matches leave 12 bases of the junction unaccounted for. The CDR3 starts with the cysteine, ends with the phenylalanine, and has 17 residues. The kept DNA is CDR3 alone, 51 bases in frame from the first base. CDR1 and CDR2 (SGHTA, FQGNSA) derive from the germline V gene. The library was built by means of the immunoSEQ multiplex PCR assay. The published analysis was carried out like this. A statistical classification framework was built for diagnosing cytomegalovirus status from the catalog of TCR beta chain sequences. The immuneACCESS repertoire file appears here via TCRdb, limited to in-frame rearrangements. These files lack a portion of the clones; in checked studies, under half of the deficit traces to unresolved V genes, and the cause of the others is not known. The DNA was the basis for D and trimming; V, J and clone size are from that table. The sample yields 200,000 to 250,000 clones; 65% to 85% were counted once. The ten biggest clones cover about 14% of the sample.

The sequencing input was PBMCs. This chain joins TRBV7-2 to TRBJ2-1, with TRBD2 matching 13 junction bases. This receptor was identified in a young woman in good health and CMV-seropositive. The CDR3 protein is CASSLRTSGSILHEQFF. DNA sequence: TGTGCCAGCAGCCTCCGGACTAGCGGGAGTATTCTCCATGAGCAGTTCTTC.